The T cell receptor (beta chain) under discussion was sequenced for a study of cytomegalovirus exposure and HLA in healthy donors. A multiplex PCR was run with 60 Vbeta primers and 13 Jbeta primers. Using immunoSEQ multiplex PCR, the repertoire was profiled, and TCRdb retains in-frame clones only, with some absent. This sample yields 120,000 to 150,000 clones, of which 77% are seen a single time; 4.9% belongs to the top ten. V lost 8 bases to trimming and J lost 7 bases, with 23 bases between them. The CDR3 has 15 residues. CDR1 is GTSNPN and CDR2 is SVGIG in the germline V gene (reference sequence).

This receptor was identified in a woman between 50 and 59 years old in good health and CMV-seronegative. Sample: PBMCs. The rearrangement uses TRBV30 and TRBJ1-4; TRBD1 might be the D (5 bases). For the CDR3, the DNA is TGTGCCCGTCTCCCGGGAGGGGTGGGGAGTGAAAAACTGTTTTTT. This gives the protein CARLPGGVGSEKLFF.